These 21 T cell receptor beta chains were all obtained from the same sample, sequenced in a study of vaccination effects on CD4 cells after COVID-19. Method: immunoSEQ multiplex PCR; TCRdb's copy keeps in-frame clones and lacks some. The table has approximately 66,000 clones, around 85% seen once. Culture proceeded for approximately 9 days, and CD4+ T cells were then isolated. Each participant was administered two doses of either the BNT162b2 or the mRNA-1273 vaccine. Which antigens these TCRs recognize remains unknown. This sample comprised CD4+ T cells from PBMCs cultured without peptide, obtained after COVID-19 vaccination. All receptors derive from a human donor who received a COVID-19 vaccine.

This rearrangement joins TRBV24-1 to TRBJ2-1, with 7 bases matching TRBD2. CDR1 KGHDR and CDR2 SFDVKD come from the germline V gene. CDR3 length: 16 residues. Trimming at V came to 3 bases and at J to 2 bases, leaving 6 bases not matched to a gene. DNA of the CDR3: TGTGCCACCAGTGATGGGAGGGCAGGGACCTACAATGAGCAGTTCTTC. Translation: CATSDGRAGTYNEQFF.

V gene TRBV28 combines with J gene TRBJ1-5; weak D call: TRBD1 (6 bases). Per the germline V gene, CDR1 is MDHEN and CDR2 is SYDVKM. V gave up 7 bases and J gave up 6 bases, with 16 bases separating them. The CDR3 consists of 14 residues. The CDR3 is CASIGGGTSQPQHF. The CDR3 DNA follows: TGTGCCAGCATCGGGGGGGGCACGTCTCAGCCCCAGCATTTT.

The chain recombines TRBV7-8 with TRBJ1-1, with a tentative D call TRBD1 (6 bases). The V and J ends lost 1 base and 7 bases respectively, with 13 bases between them. The germline CDR1 and CDR2 sequences are SGHVS and FQNEAQ. The CDR3 sequence is 14 residues long. CDR3 loop: CASSLEGGLYEAFF. The CDR3 DNA sequence: TGTGCCAGCAGCTTAGAAGGGGGGCTGTATGAAGCTTTCTTT.

The chain has TRBV5-8 and TRBJ1-5; a weak D match, TRBD1 (6 bases). The CDR3 runs 15 residues. V lost 9 bases to trimming and J lost 3 bases, with 19 bases between them. CDR1 and CDR2 (germline): SGHTS, YDEGEE. For the CDR3, the DNA is TGTGCCACCATAACAGGGTCCCCCTACAATCAGCCCCAGCATTTT. Translated, it gives CATITGSPYNQPQHF.

This clone has just a few counts. The V and J genes are TRBV5-6 and TRBJ1-1, with TRBD1 as a possible D gene (6 bases). The CDR3 has 11 residues. CDR1 SGHDT and CDR2 YYEEEE come from the germline V gene. Deletions cut 3 bases from V and 11 bases from J, with 11 bases between. The CDR3 DNA is TGTGCCAGCAGCTCAACAGGGAAGGCTTTCTTT. Encoded protein: CASSSTGKAFF.

The V call is TRBV6-5, the J call TRBJ2-5; 7 bases are shared with TRBD1. V was pared by 6 bases and J by 5 bases, with 6 bases of the junction left unmatched. The germline gives CDR1 MNHEY, CDR2 SVGAGI. This CDR3 has 13 amino acids. The CDR3 DNA reads as TGTGCCAGCAGCAGAGACAGGGACGAGACCCAGTACTTC. Translated, it gives CASSRDRDETQYF.

The V gene is TRBV7-8, the J gene TRBJ1-3; D is unresolved. Trimming cost V 6 bases and J 0 bases, with 12 bases left between them. Germline V gene data show CDR1 as SGHVS and CDR2 as FQNEAQ. This CDR3 comprises 15 residues. The CDR3 spells CASSPGSYSGNTIYF. The CDR3 DNA reads TGTGCCAGCAGTCCCGGCAGCTACTCTGGAAACACCATATATTTT.

This chain connects TRBV6-5 to TRBJ1-5; perhaps TRBD1 as D (5 bases). V lost 7 bases and J lost 5, with 15 bases in between. CDR3 length: 14 residues. Germline V gene lookup returns CDR1 MNHEY and CDR2 SVGAGI. CDR3 sequence (DNA): TGTGCCAGCATGGGAGTCGGGGCGGATCAGCCCCAGCATTTT. Protein: CASMGVGADQPQHF.

The chain is built from TRBV9 and TRBJ2-5, with 9 bases matching TRBD2. Looked up from germline, CDR1 is SGDLS and CDR2 is YYNGEE. The CDR3 contains 16 residues. The junction had 8 bases not matched to a gene; V was cut back by 0 bases and J by 5 bases. CDR3 amino acids: CASSVDPSGGRETQYF. The CDR3 bases are TGTGCCAGCAGCGTAGACCCCAGCGGGGGGCGGGAGACCCAGTACTTC.

This clone was seen only a few times. This chain links TRBV10-3 with TRBJ1-3; tentatively, D is TRBD1 (6 bases). The length of the CDR3 is 14 residues. Trimming stripped 2 bases from V and 4 bases from J, with 9 bases between. Germline V gene data show CDR1 as ENHRY and CDR2 as SYGVKD. CDR3 amino acids: CAISEGQIGNTIYF. CDR3 nucleotides: TGTGCCATCAGTGAGGGACAGATAGGAAACACCATATATTTT.

This chain links TRBV20-1 with TRBJ2-7; possibly TRBD1 for D (6 bases). Germline V gene data show CDR1 as DFQATT and CDR2 as SNEGSKA (reference sequence). The CDR3 covers 11 residues. V lost 5 bases and J lost 4, with 9 bases in between. Here the CDR3 reads CSALQGYEQYV. In DNA, the CDR3 is TGCAGTGCTCTACAGGGTTACGAGCAGTACGTC.

The V gene is TRBV6-2 or TRBV6-3, the J gene TRBJ2-3; tentative D call: TRBD2 (6 bases). Germline V CDR1 and CDR2: MNHEY, SVGEGT. Between the trimmed V and J ends, which lost 2 bases and 4 bases, there was a span of 10 bases. The CDR3 is 14 residues long. CDR3 DNA sequence: TGTGCCAGCAGTTACCCCGGACTATCAGATACGCAGTATTTT. Encoded protein: CASSYPGLSDTQYF.

This chain links TRBV7-9 with TRBJ1-2; perhaps TRBD1 as D (6 bases). The CDR3 has 13 amino acids. V lost 1 base to trimming and J lost 7 bases, with 10 bases between them. Looked up from germline, CDR1 is SEHNR and CDR2 is FQNEAQ (reference sequence). CDR3 region: CASSLEQGGGYTF. The CDR3 DNA sequence: TGTGCCAGCAGCTTAGAACAGGGCGGTGGCTACACCTTC.

The chain uses TRBV14 and TRBJ2-7; possible D gene TRBD1, 6 bases. Looked up from germline, CDR1 is SGHDN and CDR2 is FVKESK. Trimming left V 4 bases short and J 4 bases short, with 8 bases between. This CDR3 spans 12 amino acids. In nucleotides, the CDR3 is TGTGCCAGCAGCCTGGACAGTTACGAGCAGTACGTC. Protein sequence: CASSLDSYEQYV.

The V gene is TRBV14, the J gene TRBJ1-2; perhaps TRBD1 as D (5 bases). The CDR3 is 13 amino acids. CDR1 is SGHDN, CDR2 FVKESK, per germline. Trimming took 6 bases from V and 2 from J, leaving 10 bases between them. CDR3 bases: TGTGCCAGCAGTGAGGGGTGGAACTATGGCTACACCTTC. Its protein is CASSEGWNYGYTF. The variable domain in full, with the rest retrieved from reference TRBV14 and TRBJ1-2, is EAGVTQFPSHSVIEKGQTVTLRCDPISGHDNLYWYRRVMGKEIKFLLHFVKESKQDESGMPNNRFLAERTGGTYSTLKVQPAELEDSGVYFCASSEGWNYGYTFGSGTRLTVV.

The chain carries TRBV3-1 (or the pseudogene TRBV3-2) and TRBJ1-1; D is uncertain. Germline V gene lookup returns CDR1 LGHDT and CDR2 YNNKEL (reference sequence). The CDR3 covers 14 residues. The V end was cut by 5 bases, the J end by 2 bases, with 12 bases between. CDR3 protein: CASSNFQGNTEAFF. CDR3 nucleotide sequence: TGTGCCAGCAGCAACTTTCAAGGAAACACTGAAGCTTTCTTT.

V is TRBV19 and J is TRBJ2-6; 10 positions agree with TRBD1. Germline V gene data show CDR1 as LNHDA and CDR2 as SQIVND (reference sequence). The ends lost 6 bases at V and 3 bases at J; junction bases unmatched: 8. The CDR3 runs 17 residues. CDR3 coding DNA: TGTGCCAGTAGCCGACAGGGGGCGCAAAGTGGGGCCAACGTCCTGACTTTC. This encodes CASSRQGAQSGANVLTF.

This rearrangement joins TRBV2 to TRBJ2-7; D is perhaps TRBD2 (5 bases). There are 14 residues in the CDR3. Trimming took off 5 bases at V and 0 bases at J, with 11 bases between the two ends. Germline V gives CDR1 SNHLY, CDR2 FYNNEI. CDR3 residues: CASSPGRGSYEQYV. CDR3 sequence (DNA): TGTGCCAGCAGTCCTGGACGGGGCTCCTACGAGCAGTACGTC.

This chain uses TRBV6-6 with TRBJ1-3; no clear D gene. The CDR3 totals 14 residues. V gave up 7 bases and J gave up 0 bases, with 10 bases separating them. Looked up from germline, CDR1 is MNHNY and CDR2 is SVGAGI (reference sequence). Here the CDR3 DNA reads TGTGCCAGCACCGACACGAGCTCTGGAAACACCATATATTTT. Its protein is CASTDTSSGNTIYF.

This chain uses TRBV7-9 with TRBJ1-2; 7 bases map to TRBD1. The V and J ends lost 5 bases and 0 bases, in that order; junction bases with no gene match: 6. The CDR3 extends over 15 amino acids. In germline, CDR1 is SEHNR, CDR2 FQNEAQ (reference sequence). The chain's CDR3 is CASSPLDRANYGYTF. The DNA for the CDR3 is TGTGCCAGCAGCCCTCTAGACAGGGCTAACTATGGCTACACCTTC.

There are a few counts of this clone. The chain links TRBV6-5 to TRBJ1-2, with D unclear. CDR3 size: 14 residues. Germline values: CDR1 MNHEY, CDR2 SVGAGI. The germline V and J ends were trimmed by 6 bases and 4 bases, with 15 bases remaining between them. The CDR3 nucleotides are TGTGCCAGCAGCAACGAAGGGTCAGTCTATGGCTACACCTTC. Translated, it gives CASSNEGSVYGYTF.